This is a list of T cell receptor beta chains from one sample in a study of circulating and synovial CD4+ cells in juvenile arthritis. Profiling relied on immunoSEQ multiplex PCR, and the TCRdb table lists in-frame clones only, not all of them. The sample has about 2,000 clones; 90% to 95% are singletons. The source material was HLA-DR+ CD4+ T cells from blood. The receptor set was obtained from a human donor with juvenile idiopathic arthritis. The CDR3 runs from the conserved cysteine through the conserved F or W. A D gene is named only where the DNA matches it firmly. Not every row has a clone size; where given, it reads once, few, many or a size class.

v_gene	d_gene	abundance	j_gene	CDR3nt	CDR3aa
TRBV18	NA	NA	TRBJ1-4	TGTGCCAGCTCACCCCCGAGTACGACGCGGGAAAAACTGTTTTTT	CASSPPSTTREKLFF
TRBV9	TRBD2	NA	TRBJ2-5	TGTGCCAGCAGCGGTACTCCGCGGGGGGATCAGACCCAGTACTTC	CASSGTPRGDQTQYF
TRBV7-2	TRBD1	NA	TRBJ2-7	TGTGCCAGCAGCTTAGGGAGGGACAGGGCCTCCTACGAGCAGTACTTC	CASSLGRDRASYEQYF
TRBV7-8	NA	NA	TRBJ1-1	TGTGCCAGCAGCCGGAGGGGCTCAGGTGAAGCTTTCTTT	CASSRRGSGEAFF
TRBV5-1	TRBD1	few	TRBJ2-5	TGCGCCAGCAGCCCCGGGACAGGGGGCGGATGGGAGACCCAGTACTTC	CASSPGTGGGWETQYF
TRBV30	TRBD1	NA	TRBJ2-5	TGTGCCTGGAGCCGGACAGGGTTAGAGACCCAGTACTTC	CAWSRTGLETQYF
TRBV5-6	NA	NA	TRBJ2-7	TGTGCCAGCAGCCCCGACCCGGAGGGCTCCTACGAGCAGTACTTC	CASSPDPEGSYEQYF
TRBV7-2	NA	NA	TRBJ2-7	TGTGCCAGCAGCCCGGGGAGGAGGTCCTACGAGCAGTACTTC	CASSPGRRSYEQYF
TRBV7-2	TRBD2	NA	TRBJ2-1	TGTGCCAGCAGCCGGGGACTAGCGGGGGGAAATGAGCAGTTCTTC	CASSRGLAGGNEQFF
TRBV27	TRBD1	NA	TRBJ2-5	TGTGCCAGCAGTCCCTTCCCCCGGGACAGGGTTGGATTAGAGACCCAGTACTTC	CASSPFPRDRVGLETQYF
TRBV5-8	NA	NA	TRBJ1-2	TGTGCCAGCAGCAATAGAGACAGGAGCTATGGCTACACCTTC	CASSNRDRSYGYTF
TRBV2	NA	NA	TRBJ1-1	TGTGCCAGCAGTGGTCAGGGTAGGACTGAAGCTTTCTTT	CASSGQGRTEAFF
TRBV4-2	NA	NA	TRBJ2-7	TGTGCCAGCAGCCAAGGGGAGTACGAGCAGTACTTC	CASSQGEYEQYF
TRBV9	TRBD2	NA	TRBJ2-3	TGTGCCAGCAGCGTAGGGGTAGCGGGGGGGCAAGGTACGCAGTATTTT	CASSVGVAGGQGTQYF
TRBV13	TRBD1	NA	TRBJ1-1	TGTGCCAGCAGGATCGAGGGGGCGAAAATGAACACTGAAGCTTTCTTT	CASRIEGAKMNTEAFF
TRBV28	TRBD2	NA	TRBJ2-3	TGTGCCAGCAGCCCGGGAGGAACAGATACGCAGTATTTT	CASSPGGTDTQYF
TRBV6-6	NA	once	TRBJ2-3	TGTGCCAGCAGTTACGAGTCAGATACGCAGTATTTT	CASSYESDTQYF
TRBV2	TRBD1	NA	TRBJ1-6	TGTGCCAGCAGTGAAGACGGACAGGGAATTTCACCCCTCCACTTT	CASSEDGQGISPLHF
TRBV7-2	TRBD2	NA	TRBJ2-5	TGTGCCAGCAGCTTAGTAGGCCGAGCGGGGCTTCAAGAGACCCAGTACTTC	CASSLVGRAGLQETQYF
TRBV15	NA	NA	TRBJ2-7	TGTGCCACCAGCAGAGGTCGGCTAGTTAGCTACGAGCAGTACTTC	CATSRGRLVSYEQYF
TRBV28	NA	NA	TRBJ1-1	TGTGCCAGCACCTCTACTAGAGGGGCTTTCTTT	CASTSTRGAFF
TRBV5-1	TRBD1	NA	TRBJ2-1	TGCGCCAGCAGCTGGGGGACAGGGTCCTACAATGAGCAGTTCTTC	CASSWGTGSYNEQFF
TRBV10-3	TRBD2	few	TRBJ2-5	TGTGCCATCTGGTCTAGCGGGGGGGGAAAAGAGACCCAGTACTTC	CAIWSSGGGKETQYF
TRBV4-1	TRBD2	NA	TRBJ2-3	TGCGCCAGCAGTTCACGGCGGGAGGGCCGTGTGACAGATACGCAGTATTTT	CASSSRREGRVTDTQYF
TRBV7-9	NA	NA	TRBJ2-1	TGTGCCAGCAGCTTAACTACTCAGGGTAATGAGCAGTTCTTC	CASSLTTQGNEQFF
TRBV13	TRBD1	NA	TRBJ1-2	TGTGCCAGCAGCGGCTGGACAGGAGCCTATGGCTACACCTTC	CASSGWTGAYGYTF
TRBV10-1	TRBD2	NA	TRBJ2-3	TGCGCCAGCAGTGGGGGGACTAGCGGGCGTAAATCCACAGATACGCAGTATTTT	CASSGGTSGRKSTDTQYF
TRBV18	TRBD1	NA	TRBJ2-4	TGTGCCAGCTCAGAACAGGGGGCCTCCGGGATTCAGTACTTC	CASSEQGASGIQYF
TRBV7-9	TRBD1	NA	TRBJ2-6	TGTGCCAGCAGCTTGGCAGGGGGCACTGGGGCCAACGTCCTGACTTTC	CASSLAGGTGANVLTF
TRBV5-5	NA	NA	TRBJ2-5	TGTGCCAGCAGCGGACGACTAGGCGGCCCAGAAGAGACCCAGTACTTC	CASSGRLGGPEETQYF
TRBV30	NA	NA	TRBJ1-3	TGTGCCTGGAGTTACGGCAGGGCCTCTGGAAACACCATATATTTT	CAWSYGRASGNTIYF
TRBV6-4	NA	NA	TRBJ1-6	TGTGCCAGCAGTGAAGGGAGGTCGCTGAATAATTCCCCCCTCCACTTT	CASSEGRSLNNSPLHF
TRBV4-3	TRBD2	NA	TRBJ2-1	TGCGCCAGCAGCCAAGATCTTCCCACACGGGCGGGGGTGAATGAGCAGTTCTTC	CASSQDLPTRAGVNEQFF
TRBV6-1	NA	NA	TRBJ1-6	TGTGCCAGCAGGGGAGGGTCTAATTCACCCCTCCACTTT	CASRGGSNSPLHF